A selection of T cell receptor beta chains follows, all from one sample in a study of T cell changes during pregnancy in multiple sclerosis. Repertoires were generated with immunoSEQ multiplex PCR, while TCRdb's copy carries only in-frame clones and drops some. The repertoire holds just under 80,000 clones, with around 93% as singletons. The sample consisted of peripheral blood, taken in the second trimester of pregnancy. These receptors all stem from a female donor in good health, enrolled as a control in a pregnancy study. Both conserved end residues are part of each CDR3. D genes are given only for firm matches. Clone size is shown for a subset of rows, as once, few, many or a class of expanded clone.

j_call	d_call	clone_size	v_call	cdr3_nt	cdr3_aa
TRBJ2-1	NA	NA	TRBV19	TGTGCCAGTAGTATAGTCCCTAGCGTAGATGAGCAGTTCTTC	CASSIVPSVDEQFF
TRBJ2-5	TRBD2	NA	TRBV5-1	TGCGCCAGCAGCTTAGGACTAGCGGGGGGGCCTTCGGAGACCCAGTACTTC	CASSLGLAGGPSETQYF
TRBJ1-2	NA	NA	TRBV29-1	TGCAGCGTTGGTTCGGTCTATGGCTACACCTTC	CSVGSVYGYTF
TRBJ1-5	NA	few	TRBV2	TGTGCCAGCAGTGTGCGGCCCCCGGGGCAGCCCCAGCATTTT	CASSVRPPGQPQHF
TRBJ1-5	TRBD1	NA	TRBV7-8	TGTGCCAGCAGCTTGGACAGGTCCTTTGGAAGCAATCAGCCCCAGCATTTT	CASSLDRSFGSNQPQHF
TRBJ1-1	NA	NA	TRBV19	TGTGCCAGTAGAGTTTATTATCAGGGATCGAGCACTGAAGCTTTCTTT	CASRVYYQGSSTEAFF
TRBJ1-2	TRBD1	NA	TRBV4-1	TGCGCCAGCAGCCCACGACAGGGGGTACATGACCTGGACTATGGCTACACCTTC	CASSPRQGVHDLDYGYTF
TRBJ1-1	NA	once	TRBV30	TGTGCCTGGAGTGGACAGACGAACACTGAAGCTTTCTTT	CAWSGQTNTEAFF
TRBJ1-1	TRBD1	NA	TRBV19	TGTGCCAGTAGTGCCTCGGACAGGGGAGGCACTGAAGCTTTCTTT	CASSASDRGGTEAFF
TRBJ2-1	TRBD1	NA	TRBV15	TGTGCCACCAGCAGAGATTGGTTCGGCAGGGGGCACTCCTACAATGAGCAGTTCTTC	CATSRDWFGRGHSYNEQFF
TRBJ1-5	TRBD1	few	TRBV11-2	TGTGCCAGCAGCCAGAGACAGGGGGGAGGCAATCAGCCCCAGCATTTT	CASSQRQGGGNQPQHF
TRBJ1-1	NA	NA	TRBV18	TGTGCCAGCTCGATCCAGGGGAACACTGAAGCTTTCTTT	CASSIQGNTEAFF
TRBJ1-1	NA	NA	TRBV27	TGTGCCAGCAGAGGGCGGGACCCCATGAACACTGAAGCTTTCTTT	CASRGRDPMNTEAFF
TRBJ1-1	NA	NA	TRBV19	TGTGCCAGTAGCTCCCCCGGGACACCGAACACTGAAGCTTTCTTT	CASSSPGTPNTEAFF
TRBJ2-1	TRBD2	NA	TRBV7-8	TGTGCCAGCAGCTCTAGCGGGGGGGGAAACAATGAGCAGTTCTTC	CASSSSGGGNNEQFF
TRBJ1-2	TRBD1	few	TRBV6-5	TGTGCCAGCAGACTGACAGGGGTTAATGGCTACACCTTC	CASRLTGVNGYTF
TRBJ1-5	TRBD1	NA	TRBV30	TGTGCCTGGGCCCCGGGACAGGGTTATCAGCCCCAGCATTTT	CAWAPGQGYQPQHF
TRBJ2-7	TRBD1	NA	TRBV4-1	TGCGCCAGCAGCCAGAAGACAGGGGGGCCCTACGAGCAGTACTTC	CASSQKTGGPYEQYF
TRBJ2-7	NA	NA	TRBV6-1	TGTGCCAGCACCTCACAGGGATCGGGGAACGAGCAGTACTTC	CASTSQGSGNEQYF
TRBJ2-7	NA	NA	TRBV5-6	TGTGCCAGCAGCTTGGTGGGGGGGCCGCGGTACGAGCAGTACTTC	CASSLVGGPRYEQYF
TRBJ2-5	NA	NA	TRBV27	TGTGCCAGCAGTTTATCTTCGGGGTGGGAGACCCAGTACTTC	CASSLSSGWETQYF
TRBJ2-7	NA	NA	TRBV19	TGTGCCAGTAGTCCCGACTTCTACGAGCAGTACTTC	CASSPDFYEQYF
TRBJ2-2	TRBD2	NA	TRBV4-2	TGTGCCAGCAGCCAAGTGGACGGGGGGTATAACGGGGAGCTGTTTTTT	CASSQVDGGYNGELFF
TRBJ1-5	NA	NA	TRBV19	TGTGCCAGTAGTCCCTGGTCGGGAAATAGCAATCAGCCCCAGCATTTT	CASSPWSGNSNQPQHF
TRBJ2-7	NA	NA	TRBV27	TGTGCCAGCAGTTTCGGGTACGAGCAGTACTTC	CASSFGYEQYF
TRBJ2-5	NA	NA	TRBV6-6	TGTGCCAGCAGTTACAACAGGGACGAAGAGACCCAGTACTTC	CASSYNRDEETQYF
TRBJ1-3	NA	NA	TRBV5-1	TGCGCCAGCAGCTCCCTCGGCGAGGGAGCGGCTGGAAACACCATATATTTT	CASSSLGEGAAGNTIYF
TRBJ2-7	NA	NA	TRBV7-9	TGTGCCAGCAGCTTGACTTCCTCCTACGAGCAGTACTTC	CASSLTSSYEQYF
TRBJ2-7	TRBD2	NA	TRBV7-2	TGTGCCAGCAGCTTAGAAGGCGGGGGGGCCTACGAGCAGTACTTC	CASSLEGGGAYEQYF
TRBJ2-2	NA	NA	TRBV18	TGTGCCAGCTCGTCGGACATGAACACCGGGGAGCTGTTTTTT	CASSSDMNTGELFF
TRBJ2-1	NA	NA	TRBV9	TGTGCCAGCAGCCCTAGCTTGAGCTCCTACAATGAGCAGTTCTTC	CASSPSLSSYNEQFF
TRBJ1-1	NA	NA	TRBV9	TGTGCCAGCAGCGAGCTCCCGAGACAGACTGAAGCTTTCTTT	CASSELPRQTEAFF
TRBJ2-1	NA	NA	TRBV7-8	TGTGCCAGCAGCTTCCGGGACACATACAATGAGCAGTTCTTC	CASSFRDTYNEQFF
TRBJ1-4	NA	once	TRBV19	TGTGCCAGTAGTTCCCGCGAGGTCTTCGGGGAAAAACTGTTTTTT	CASSSREVFGEKLFF
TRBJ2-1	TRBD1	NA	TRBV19	TGTGCCAGTAGTAACACAGGGGCCCCCAATGAGCAGTTCTTC	CASSNTGAPNEQFF
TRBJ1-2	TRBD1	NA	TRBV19	TGTGCCAGTAGTACCCCCGGACAGGGCCAAAGCTATGGCTACACCTTC	CASSTPGQGQSYGYTF
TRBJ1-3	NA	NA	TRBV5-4	TGTGCCAGCAGTTTGAGGGGTTCTGGAAACACCATATATTTT	CASSLRGSGNTIYF
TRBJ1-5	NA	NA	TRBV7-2	TGTGCCAGCAGCTCTCAACAGGGACACCAGCCCCAGCATTTT	CASSSQQGHQPQHF
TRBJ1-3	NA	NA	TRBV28	TGTGCCAGCTCCGACACTTACTCTGGAAACACCATATATTTT	CASSDTYSGNTIYF
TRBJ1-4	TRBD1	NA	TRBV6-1	TGTGCCAGCAGTGAAGCGCTTCTACGACAGGGAAATGAAAAACTGTTTTTT	CASSEALLRQGNEKLFF
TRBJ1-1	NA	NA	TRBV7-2	TGTGCCAGCAGCAAACGGAAGACTCAGAAGCCGAACACTGAAGCTTTCTTT	CASSKRKTQKPNTEAFF
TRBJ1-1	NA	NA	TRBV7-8	TGTGCCAGCAGCCGAACAGCGAACACTGAAGCTTTCTTT	CASSRTANTEAFF
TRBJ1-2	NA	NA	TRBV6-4	TGTGCCAGCAGGCCCTCGGGGTCGAATGGCTACACCTTC	CASRPSGSNGYTF
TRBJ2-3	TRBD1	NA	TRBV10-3	TGTGCCATCAGCACGACAGGGGGCACAGATACGCAGTATTTT	CAISTTGGTDTQYF
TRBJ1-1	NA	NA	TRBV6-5	TGTGCCAGCTATTCAGGACCGAGGGACACTGAAGCTTTCTTT	CASYSGPRDTEAFF
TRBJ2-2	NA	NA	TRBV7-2	TGTGCCAGCAGCTTCTCCCGCAGGGCCGGGGAGCTGTTTTTT	CASSFSRRAGELFF
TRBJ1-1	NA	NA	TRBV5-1	TGCGCCAGCAGCTTGCAAGGGAGTACTGAAGCTTTCTTT	CASSLQGSTEAFF
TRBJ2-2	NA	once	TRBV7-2	TGTGCCAGCAGCTTGTACACGAACACCGGGGAGCTGTTTTTT	CASSLYTNTGELFF
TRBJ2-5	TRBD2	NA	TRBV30	TGTGCCTGGAGCGGGGGGGCCATCGGTCAAGAGACCCAGTACTTC	CAWSGGAIGQETQYF
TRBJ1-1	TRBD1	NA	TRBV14	TGTGCCAGCAGCCAGGGACAGGGGAGGAACACTGAAGCTTTCTTT	CASSQGQGRNTEAFF